This T cell receptor beta chain was recovered during a study of T cells in Graves' hyperthyroidism and ophthalmopathy. Researchers amplified the TCR beta CDR3 regions from RNA transcripts. HTBI primers drove first-round RT-PCR of the TCR CDR3. TCRdb re-analysed the multiplex PCR reads in MiXCR, keeping a single row per CDR3 protein. The sample lists about 300,000 distinct CDR3 sequences, about 14% occurring once. This clonotype has ten or more counts. The V and J ends lost 0 bases and 2 bases respectively, with 13 bases between them. The CDR3 runs to 16 residues. The sequenced sample was blood. The source is a woman in her twenties or thirties with Graves' hyperthyroidism that later progressed to Graves' ophthalmopathy. The chain recombines TRBV12-3 or TRBV12-4 with TRBJ1-1; D not resolved. The CDR3 nucleotides are TGTGCCAGCAGTTTAGCGGTCACCGTCATAAACACTGAAGCTTTCTTT. Its translation is CASSLAVTVINTEAFF.